The clone carrying this TCR beta chain was picked up many times. The data originate from a study of tumor-infiltrating lymphocytes in oesophageal squamous cell carcinoma. A single record per CDR3 protein comes from TCRdb applying MiXCR to the PCR reads. The table includes just over 15,000 distinct CDR3 sequences, approximately 49% detected once. CDR1 and CDR2 (germline): SGHTA, FQGTGA. V shed 5 bases and J 3 bases; nucleotides not matched to a gene: 10. The CDR3 sequence is 15 residues long. The TCR sequence derives from a female donor with esophageal squamous cell carcinoma. The rearrangement uses TRBV7-3 and TRBJ2-7; TRBD2 matches at 7 bases. The sample consisted of esophageal tumor tissue. The CDR3 here is CASSRTPAGFYEQYF. The CDR3, as DNA: TGTGCCAGCAGCCGGACCCCAGCGGGGTTCTACGAGCAGTACTTC.